The sample holds many counts of the clone carrying this T cell receptor beta chain. Its target is not known. V gave up 1 base and J gave up 1 base, with 10 bases separating them. The CDR3 extends over 15 amino acids. CDR1 and CDR2 from the germline V gene are SGHRS and YFSETQ. PBMCs stored at -80 C, numbering 2 million, were the origin of the unsorted libraries. The sample is drawn from a study of neurological immune-mediated disorders. 5'RACE employing 10-nucleotide random UMIs yielded the cDNA. TCRdb re-called the 5' RACE reads with MiXCR, one entry per CDR3 protein. The sample records 81,000 or so distinct CDR3 sequences, less than 5.5% being singletons. General study points: Private repertoires in all groups were suggested, as expanded clones shared no CDR3 amino acid sequences across subjects. Grouping of repertoires by phylogeny put those of 18 of 34 multiple sclerosis patients into a single related-CDR3 cluster, a possible signature.

This chain connects TRBV5-1 to TRBJ2-3; D is ambiguous. The clonotype originates from a woman in her twenties or thirties with multiple sclerosis. The sample comprised PBMCs. CDR3 nucleotide sequence: TGCGCCAGCAGCTTGAGTGGTCGGCGCACAGATACGCAGTATTTT. Translating gives CASSLSGRRTDTQYF.